A single sample is the source of the 16 T cell receptor beta chains below, sequenced in a study of post-analysis software for immune sequencing data. Tagging with unique molecular identifiers was a feature of the TCR beta cDNA libraries. TCRdb re-called the PCR reads through MiXCR, storing one row per CDR3 protein. The data contain about 190,000 distinct CDR3 sequences, 29% of them seen just once; the ten biggest clones take up less than 4%. Findings and caveats of the study: With TRBV5-6, TRBV5-1 and TRBV20-1 included, several TRBV segments were more frequent in patients than in controls.

These receptors' targets are unknown. Sequencing was done on a sample of blood. The receptors come from a girl aged 2-17 years with multiple sclerosis.

This clonotype has a count of ten or more. The chain joins TRBV29-1 to TRBJ2-7; 8 nucleotides agree with TRBD1. The germline V gene has CDR1 SQVTM and CDR2 ANQGSEA. This CDR3 has 14 amino acids. V shed 7 bases and J 9 bases; nucleotides not matched to a gene: 17. The CDR3 DNA reads as TGCAGCGGCACAACAGGGGGTCTAGCGACGAGGCAGTACTTC. It encodes CSGTTGGLATRQYF.

The chain uses TRBV5-1 and TRBJ2-3; 9 nucleotides line up with TRBD2. This CDR3 is 14 amino acids long. J gave up 1 base and V 6 bases, and 3 bases lay outside the gene matches. Per germline, CDR1 SGHRS and CDR2 YFSETQ. Here the CDR3 DNA reads TGCGCCAGCAAGGCTAGCGGGGGCACAGATACGCAGTATTTT. Encoded protein: CASKASGGTDTQYF.

The chain is built from TRBV2 and TRBJ1-6; no firm D call. The germline CDR1 and CDR2 sequences are SNHLY and FYNNEI. Trimming pared 3 bases from V and 6 bases from J, leaving 6 bases between. The length of the CDR3 is 13 residues. DNA for the CDR3: TGTGCCAGCAGTGACCAAATTAATTCACCCCTCCACTTT. Residues: CASSDQINSPLHF.

The table lists this clonotype with a few counts. V gene TRBV27 combines with J gene TRBJ2-3, with 8 bases that match TRBD2. The CDR3 spans 16 residues. The germline CDR1 and CDR2 sequences are MNHEY and SMNVEV (reference sequence). With 3 bases clipped from V and 6 bases from J, the junction kept 11 bases outside the gene matches. Here the CDR3 DNA reads TGTGCCAGCAGTTTTTCAGCGGGGGACCCGACGGATACGCAGTATTTT. Its protein is CASSFSAGDPTDTQYF.

This clonotype was observed a handful of times. The CDR3 region is CASRGPTGAEAFF. CDR3 DNA sequence: TGTGCCAGCAGGGGGCCCACGGGCGCTGAAGCTTTCTTT. The V and J genes are TRBV12-3 or TRBV12-4 and TRBJ1-1; D is possibly TRBD1 (5 bases). The CDR3 is 13 residues long. The germline V and J ends were trimmed by 6 bases and 6 bases, with 14 bases remaining between them.

V and J are TRBV11-2 and TRBJ2-2; D call uncertain. Germline-derived CDR1 and CDR2 are SGHAT and FQNNGV. V was shortened by 3 bases and J by 2 bases, with 10 bases between the two germline ends. The CDR3 is made up of 15 amino acids. The CDR3 here is CASSLDGLNTGELFF. Here the CDR3 DNA reads TGTGCCAGCAGCTTGGACGGATTAAACACCGGGGAGCTGTTTTTT.

This clonotype was counted ten times or more. The V and J genes are TRBV29-1 and TRBJ2-1; a possible D gene is TRBD2 (6 bases). CDR1 and CDR2 (germline): SQVTM, ANQGSEA. V was pared by 2 bases and J by 4 bases, with 12 bases between. CDR3 size: 14 residues. CDR3 nucleotides: TGCAGCGTTGAATTAGCGGAAATGTACAATGAGCAGTTCTTC. This translates into CSVELAEMYNEQFF.

This clonotype was detected only a few times. The chain recombines TRBV5-1 with TRBJ2-3, with 11 bases lining up with TRBD1. The CDR3 runs to 14 residues. V trimming: 4 bases; J trimming: 6 bases; junction bases outside the gene matches: 4. In germline, CDR1 is SGHRS, CDR2 YFSETQ. CDR3 DNA sequence: TGCGCCAGCAGCCGGGACAGGGGGTGGGATACGCAGTATTTT. Its protein product is CASSRDRGWDTQYF.

Worth noting for this clonotype: This may be a read error, as it is one base from a much larger clone. The J gene is TRBJ2-1, the V gene TRBV12-3 or TRBV12-4; D possibly corresponds to TRBD2 (6 bases). Trimming stripped 5 bases from V and 12 bases from J, with 17 bases between. This CDR3 comprises 13 residues. The CDR3 protein is CASSQKGRSGQFF. In DNA form, the CDR3 reads TGTGCCAGCAGTCAAAAAGGGAGGAGCGGGCAGTTCTTC.

This clonotype was recorded a few times. The chain couples TRBV5-5 to TRBJ2-4; D unresolved. The DNA end lines up better with TRBJ2-7; the J call may be wrong. The CDR3 is made up of 13 amino acids. From germline, CDR1 is SGHKS and CDR2 YYEKEE (reference sequence). The CDR3 loop reads CASSLRSTYEQYF. The CDR3 DNA reads as TGTGCCAGCAGCTTGCGGTCAACCTACGAGCAGTACTTC.

This clonotype was seen a few times. This sequence joins TRBV28 and TRBJ1-1; 7 nucleotides agree with TRBD1. Germline assignment: CDR1 MDHEN and CDR2 SYDVKM. V dropped 6 bases and J dropped 5; count of bases not matched to a gene: 15. This CDR3 contains 16 residues. CDR3 coding DNA: TGTGCCAGCAGGTATAAACCACAGGGGTACAAGACTGAAGCTTTCTTT. It codes for CASRYKPQGYKTEAFF.

This clonotype came up many times. The chain couples TRBV12-3 or TRBV12-4 to TRBJ2-1; 7 bases agree with TRBD1. Trimming cost V 3 bases and J 14 bases; bases outside gene matches: 4. The CDR3 has 11 residues. Here the CDR3 reads CASSFRDRKFF. The CDR3 nucleotides read TGTGCCAGCAGTTTCCGGGACAGAAAGTTCTTC.

As concerns this clonotype: Since a much larger clone is just one base distant, this may be a read error. The chain is built from TRBV3-1 and TRBJ2-1, with D hard to call. CDR1 and CDR2 (germline): LGHDT, YNNKEL (reference sequence). The V end was cut by 8 bases, the J end by 8 bases, with 13 bases between. The CDR3 contains 12 residues. CDR3 sequence: CASEASGDEQFF. CDR3 DNA: TGTGCCAGCGAAGCCAGTGGGGATGAGCAGTTCTTC.

For this clonotype: A much larger clone lies a single base off, so this may be a read error. The chain links TRBV18 to TRBJ2-5, with D perhaps matching TRBD2 (5 bases). TRBJ2-4 matches the DNA end more closely, so the J call is doubtful. Germline-derived CDR1 and CDR2 are KGHSH and LQKENI. CDR3 length: 14 residues. The CDR3 region is CTSSPLGPGDIQYF. The DNA for the CDR3 is TGTACCAGCTCACCACTCGGCCCCGGGGACATTCAGTACTTC.

The chain links TRBV14 to TRBJ2-4; D remains unclear. Germline-derived CDR1 and CDR2 are SGHDN and FVKESK. The V and J ends lost 4 bases and 8 bases respectively, with 18 bases between them. CDR3 length: 15 amino acids. CDR3 protein: CASSPGLYDGDIQYF. The CDR3 DNA follows: TGTGCCAGCAGCCCCGGCCTCTACGATGGGGACATTCAGTACTTC. The whole variable domain, filled in from reference TRBV14 and TRBJ2-4, reads EAGVTQFPSHSVIEKGQTVTLRCDPISGHDNLYWYRRVMGKEIKFLLHFVKESKQDESGMPNNRFLAERTGGTYSTLKVQPAELEDSGVYFCASSPGLYDGDIQYFGAGTRLSVL.

The genes are TRBV27 and TRBJ1-5; D gene unclear. Germline-derived CDR1 and CDR2 are MNHEY and SMNVEV (reference sequence). Trimming pared 2 bases from V and 7 bases from J, leaving 12 bases between. The length of the CDR3 is 14 residues. CDR3 amino acids: CASSLLASRQPQHF. In DNA form, the CDR3 reads TGTGCCAGCAGTTTACTAGCCAGCAGGCAGCCCCAGCATTTT.